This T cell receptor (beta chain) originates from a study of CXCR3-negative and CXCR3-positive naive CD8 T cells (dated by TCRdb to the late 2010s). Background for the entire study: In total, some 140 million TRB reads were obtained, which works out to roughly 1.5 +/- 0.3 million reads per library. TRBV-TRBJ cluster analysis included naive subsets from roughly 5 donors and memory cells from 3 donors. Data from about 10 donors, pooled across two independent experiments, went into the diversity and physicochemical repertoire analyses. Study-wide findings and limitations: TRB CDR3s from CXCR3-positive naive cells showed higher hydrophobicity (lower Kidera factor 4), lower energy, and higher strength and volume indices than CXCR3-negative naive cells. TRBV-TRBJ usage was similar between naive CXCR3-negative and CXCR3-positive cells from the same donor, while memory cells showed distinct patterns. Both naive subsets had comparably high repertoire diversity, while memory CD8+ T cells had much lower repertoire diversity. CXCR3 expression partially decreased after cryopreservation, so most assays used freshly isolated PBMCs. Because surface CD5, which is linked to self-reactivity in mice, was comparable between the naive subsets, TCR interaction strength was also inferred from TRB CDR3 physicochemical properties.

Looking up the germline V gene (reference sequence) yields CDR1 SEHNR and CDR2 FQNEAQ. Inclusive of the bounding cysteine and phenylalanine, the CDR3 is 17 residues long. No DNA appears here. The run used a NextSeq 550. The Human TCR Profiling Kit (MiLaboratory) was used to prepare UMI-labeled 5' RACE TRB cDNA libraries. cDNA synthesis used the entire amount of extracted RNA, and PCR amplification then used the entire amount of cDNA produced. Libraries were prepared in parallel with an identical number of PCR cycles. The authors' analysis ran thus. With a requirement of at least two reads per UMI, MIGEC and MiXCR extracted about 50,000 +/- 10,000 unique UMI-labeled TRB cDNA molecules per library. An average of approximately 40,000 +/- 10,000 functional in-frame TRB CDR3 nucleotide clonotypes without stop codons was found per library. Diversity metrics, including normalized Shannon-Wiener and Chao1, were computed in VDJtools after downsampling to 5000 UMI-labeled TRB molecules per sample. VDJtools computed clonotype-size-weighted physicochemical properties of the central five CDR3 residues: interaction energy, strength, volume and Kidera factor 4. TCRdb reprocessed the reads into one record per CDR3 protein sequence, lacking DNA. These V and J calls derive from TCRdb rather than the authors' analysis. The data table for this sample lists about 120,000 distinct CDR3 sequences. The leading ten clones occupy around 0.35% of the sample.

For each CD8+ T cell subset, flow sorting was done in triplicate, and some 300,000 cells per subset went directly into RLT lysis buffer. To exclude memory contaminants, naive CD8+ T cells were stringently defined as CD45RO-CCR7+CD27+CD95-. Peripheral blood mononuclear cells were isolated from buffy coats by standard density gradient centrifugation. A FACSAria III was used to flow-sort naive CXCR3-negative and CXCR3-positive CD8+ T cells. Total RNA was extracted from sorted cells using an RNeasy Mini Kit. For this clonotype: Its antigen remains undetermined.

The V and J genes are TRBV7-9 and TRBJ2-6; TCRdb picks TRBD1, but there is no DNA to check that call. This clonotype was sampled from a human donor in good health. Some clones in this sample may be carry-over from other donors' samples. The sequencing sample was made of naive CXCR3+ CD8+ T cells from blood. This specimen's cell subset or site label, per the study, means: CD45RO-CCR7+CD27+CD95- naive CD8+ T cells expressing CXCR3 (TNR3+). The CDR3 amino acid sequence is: CASSLAGHHSGANVVTF.